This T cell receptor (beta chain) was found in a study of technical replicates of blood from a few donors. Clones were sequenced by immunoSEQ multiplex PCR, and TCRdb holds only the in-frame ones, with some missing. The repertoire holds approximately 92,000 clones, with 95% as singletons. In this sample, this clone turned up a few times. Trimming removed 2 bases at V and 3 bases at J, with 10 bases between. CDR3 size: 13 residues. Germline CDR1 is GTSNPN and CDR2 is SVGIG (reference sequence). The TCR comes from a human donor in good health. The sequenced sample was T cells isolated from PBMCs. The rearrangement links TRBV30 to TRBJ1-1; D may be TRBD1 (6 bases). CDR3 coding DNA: TGTGCCTGGAGTTTAAGGACAGACACTGAAGCTTTCTTT. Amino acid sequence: CAWSLRTDTEAFF.